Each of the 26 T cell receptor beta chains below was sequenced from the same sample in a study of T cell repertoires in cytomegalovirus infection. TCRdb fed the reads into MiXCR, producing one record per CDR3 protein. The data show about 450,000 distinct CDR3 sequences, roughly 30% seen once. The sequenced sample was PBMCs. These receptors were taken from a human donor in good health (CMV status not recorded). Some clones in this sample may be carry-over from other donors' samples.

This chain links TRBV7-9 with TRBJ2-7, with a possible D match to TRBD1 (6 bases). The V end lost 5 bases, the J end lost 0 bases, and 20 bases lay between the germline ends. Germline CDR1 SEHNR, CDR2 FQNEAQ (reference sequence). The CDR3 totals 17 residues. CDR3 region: CASSQRRAGESSYEQYF. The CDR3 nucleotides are TGTGCCAGCAGCCAAAGGCGGGCAGGGGAGAGCTCCTACGAGCAGTACTTC. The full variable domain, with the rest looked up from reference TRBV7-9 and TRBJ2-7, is DTGVSQNPRHKITKRGQNVTFRCDPISEHNRLYWYRQTLGQGPEFLTYFQNEAQLEKSRLLSDRFSAERPKGSFSTLEIQRTEQGDSAMYLCASSQRRAGESSYEQYFGPGTRLTVT.

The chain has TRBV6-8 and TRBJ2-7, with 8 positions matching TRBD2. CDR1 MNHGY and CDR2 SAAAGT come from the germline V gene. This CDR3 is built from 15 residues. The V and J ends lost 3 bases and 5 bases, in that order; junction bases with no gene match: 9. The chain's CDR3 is CASSYVAGGGHEQYF. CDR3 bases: TGTGCCAGCAGTTATGTGGCGGGGGGTGGCCACGAGCAGTACTTC.

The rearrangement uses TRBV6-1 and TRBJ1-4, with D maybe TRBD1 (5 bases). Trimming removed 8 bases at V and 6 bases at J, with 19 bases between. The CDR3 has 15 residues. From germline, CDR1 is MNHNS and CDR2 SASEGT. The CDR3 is CASGSGGGPHEKLFF. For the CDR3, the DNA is TGTGCCAGCGGCTCGGGGGGAGGGCCGCATGAAAAACTGTTTTTT.

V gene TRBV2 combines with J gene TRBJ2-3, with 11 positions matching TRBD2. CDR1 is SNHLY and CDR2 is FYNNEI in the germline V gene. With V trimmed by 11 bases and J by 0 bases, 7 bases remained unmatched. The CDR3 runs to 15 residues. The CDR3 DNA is TGTGCCCGCAAGAGACTAGCGGGGAGCACAGATACGCAGTATTTT. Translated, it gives CARKRLAGSTDTQYF.

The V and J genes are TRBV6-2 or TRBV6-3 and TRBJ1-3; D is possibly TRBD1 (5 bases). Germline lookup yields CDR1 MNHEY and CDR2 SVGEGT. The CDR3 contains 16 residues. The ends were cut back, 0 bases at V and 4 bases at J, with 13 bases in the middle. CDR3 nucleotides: TGTGCCAGCAGTTACTCCGACAGCTCGGCCGGAAACACCATATATTTT. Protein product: CASSYSDSSAGNTIYF.

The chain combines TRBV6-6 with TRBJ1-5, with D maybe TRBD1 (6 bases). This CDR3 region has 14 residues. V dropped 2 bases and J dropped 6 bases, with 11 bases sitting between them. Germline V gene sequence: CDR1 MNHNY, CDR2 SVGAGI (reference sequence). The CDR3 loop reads CASSYRDTRQPQHF. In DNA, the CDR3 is TGTGCCAGCAGTTACCGGGACACTCGTCAGCCCCAGCATTTT.

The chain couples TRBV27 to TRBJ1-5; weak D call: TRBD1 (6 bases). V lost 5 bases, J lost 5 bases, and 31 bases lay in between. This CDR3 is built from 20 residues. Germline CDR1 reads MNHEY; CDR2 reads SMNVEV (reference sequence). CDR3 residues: CASSRRLIQGLGGGDQPQHF. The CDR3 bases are TGTGCCAGCAGTCGGCGCCTCATCCAGGGCTTGGGAGGGGGAGATCAGCCCCAGCATTTT.

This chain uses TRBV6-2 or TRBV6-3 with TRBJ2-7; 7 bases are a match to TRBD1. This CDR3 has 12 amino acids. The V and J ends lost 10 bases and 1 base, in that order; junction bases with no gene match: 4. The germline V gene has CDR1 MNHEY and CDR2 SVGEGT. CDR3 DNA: TGTGCCACCGGACAGGCTTCCTACGAGCAGTACTTC. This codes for CATGQASYEQYF.

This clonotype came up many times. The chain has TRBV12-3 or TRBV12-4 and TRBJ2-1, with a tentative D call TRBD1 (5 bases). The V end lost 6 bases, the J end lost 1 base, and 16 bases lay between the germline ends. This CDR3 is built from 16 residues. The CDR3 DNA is TGTGCCAGCAGCCATACTACAGGACCTTCCTACAATGAGCAGTTCTTC. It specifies CASSHTTGPSYNEQFF.

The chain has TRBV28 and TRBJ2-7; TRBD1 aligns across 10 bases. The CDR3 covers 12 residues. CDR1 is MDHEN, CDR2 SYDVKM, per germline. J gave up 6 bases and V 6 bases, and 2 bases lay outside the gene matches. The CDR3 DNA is TGTGCCAGCAGGGGGACAGGGGCCGAGCAGTACTTC. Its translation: CASRGTGAEQYF.

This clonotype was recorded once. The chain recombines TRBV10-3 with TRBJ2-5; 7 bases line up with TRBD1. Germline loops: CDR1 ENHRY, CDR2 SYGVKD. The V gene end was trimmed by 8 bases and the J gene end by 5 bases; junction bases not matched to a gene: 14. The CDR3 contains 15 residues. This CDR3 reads CAIREEGAERETQYF. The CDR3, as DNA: TGTGCCATCCGGGAAGAGGGGGCCGAAAGGGAGACCCAGTACTTC.

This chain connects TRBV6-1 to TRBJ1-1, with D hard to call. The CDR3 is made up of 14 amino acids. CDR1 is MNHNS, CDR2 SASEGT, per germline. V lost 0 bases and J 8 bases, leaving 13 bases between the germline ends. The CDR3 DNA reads TGTGCCAGCAGTGAAGCCGGTCACAGTAACGAAGCTTTCTTT. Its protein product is CASSEAGHSNEAFF.

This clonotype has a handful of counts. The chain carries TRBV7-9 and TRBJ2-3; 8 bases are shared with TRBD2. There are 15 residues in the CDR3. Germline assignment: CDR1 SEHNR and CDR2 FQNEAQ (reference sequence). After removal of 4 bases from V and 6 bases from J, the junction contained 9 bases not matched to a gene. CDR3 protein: CASSSLAGLADTQYF. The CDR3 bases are TGTGCCAGCAGCTCCTTAGCGGGGTTGGCGGATACGCAGTATTTT.

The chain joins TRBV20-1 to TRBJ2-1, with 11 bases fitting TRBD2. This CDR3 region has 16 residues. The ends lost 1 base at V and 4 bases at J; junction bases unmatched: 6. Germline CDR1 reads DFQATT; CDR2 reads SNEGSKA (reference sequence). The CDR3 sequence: CSARGRLAGLYNEQFF. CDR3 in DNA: TGCAGTGCTAGAGGGAGACTAGCGGGGCTGTACAATGAGCAGTTCTTC.

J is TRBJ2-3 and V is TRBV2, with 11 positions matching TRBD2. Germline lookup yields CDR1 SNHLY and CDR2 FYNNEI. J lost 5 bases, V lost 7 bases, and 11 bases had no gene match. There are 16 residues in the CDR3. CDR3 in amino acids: CASNIGLAGTLDTQYF. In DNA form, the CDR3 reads TGTGCCAGCAACATCGGACTAGCGGGTACCCTAGATACGCAGTATTTT.

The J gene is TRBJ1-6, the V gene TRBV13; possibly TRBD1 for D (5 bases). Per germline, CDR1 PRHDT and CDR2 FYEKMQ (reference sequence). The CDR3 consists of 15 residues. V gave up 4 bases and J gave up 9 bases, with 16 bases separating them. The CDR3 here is CASSSNMGTSSPLHF. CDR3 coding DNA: TGTGCCAGCAGCTCGAATATGGGGACCAGTTCACCCCTCCACTTT.

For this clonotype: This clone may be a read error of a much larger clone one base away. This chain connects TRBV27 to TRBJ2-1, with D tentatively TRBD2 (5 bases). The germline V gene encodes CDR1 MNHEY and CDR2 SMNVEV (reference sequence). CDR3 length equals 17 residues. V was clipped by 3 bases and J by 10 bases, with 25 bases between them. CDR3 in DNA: TGTGCCAGCAGTTTTCCTGAACGTATCGGGGTCTCGGCCGAGCAGTTCTTC. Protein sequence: CASSFPERIGVSAEQFF.

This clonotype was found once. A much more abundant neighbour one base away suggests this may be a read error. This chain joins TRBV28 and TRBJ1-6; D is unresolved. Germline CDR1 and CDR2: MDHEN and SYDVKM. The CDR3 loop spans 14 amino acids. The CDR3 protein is CPSSLRTGYSPLHF. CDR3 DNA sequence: TGTCCCAGCAGTTTAAGGACGGGGTATTCACCCCTCCACTTT. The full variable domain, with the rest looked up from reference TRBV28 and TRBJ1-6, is DVKVTQSSRYLVKRTGEKVFLECVQDMDHENMFWYRQDPGLGLRLIYFSYDVKMKEKGDIPEGYSVSREKKERFSLILESASTNQTSMYLCPSSLRTGYSPLHFGNGTRLTVT.

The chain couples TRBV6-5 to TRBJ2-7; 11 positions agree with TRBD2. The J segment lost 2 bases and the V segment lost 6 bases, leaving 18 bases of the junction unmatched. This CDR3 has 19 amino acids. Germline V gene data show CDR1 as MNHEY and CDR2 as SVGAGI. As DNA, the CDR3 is TGTGCCAGCAGGCTTAAAGGTAGCGGGGGGGCCTCGATGACCTACGAGCAGTACTTC. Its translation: CASRLKGSGGASMTYEQYF.

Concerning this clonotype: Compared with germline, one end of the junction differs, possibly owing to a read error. CDR3 region: CASSSRTSGLIREQFF. The CDR3 DNA reads TGTGCAAGCAGTTCGAGGACTAGCGGGTTGATTAGAGAGCAGTTCTTC. This rearrangement joins TRBV6-6 to TRBJ2-1, with TRBD2 matching 11 bases. CDR1 and CDR2 from the germline V gene are MNHNY and SVGAGI (reference sequence). This CDR3 contains 16 residues.

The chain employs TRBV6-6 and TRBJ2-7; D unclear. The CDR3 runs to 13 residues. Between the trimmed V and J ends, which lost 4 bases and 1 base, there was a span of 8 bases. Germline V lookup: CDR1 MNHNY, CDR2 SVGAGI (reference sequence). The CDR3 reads CASSWRISYEQYF. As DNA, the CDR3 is TGTGCCAGCAGTTGGCGAATATCCTACGAGCAGTACTTC.

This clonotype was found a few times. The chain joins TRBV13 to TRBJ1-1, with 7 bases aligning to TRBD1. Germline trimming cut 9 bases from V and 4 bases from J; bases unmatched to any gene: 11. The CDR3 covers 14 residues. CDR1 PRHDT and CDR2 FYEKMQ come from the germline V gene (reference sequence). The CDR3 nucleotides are TGTGCCAGGACGACAGGGTTTCGAACCACTGAAGCTTTCTTT. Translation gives CARTTGFRTTEAFF.

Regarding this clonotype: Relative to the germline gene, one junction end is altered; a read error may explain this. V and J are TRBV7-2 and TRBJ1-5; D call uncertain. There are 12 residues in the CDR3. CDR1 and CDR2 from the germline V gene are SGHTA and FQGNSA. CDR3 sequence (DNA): TGTGCCAGCAGCTCTAGCAATCAGCCCCCGCATTTT. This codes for CASSSSNQPPHF.

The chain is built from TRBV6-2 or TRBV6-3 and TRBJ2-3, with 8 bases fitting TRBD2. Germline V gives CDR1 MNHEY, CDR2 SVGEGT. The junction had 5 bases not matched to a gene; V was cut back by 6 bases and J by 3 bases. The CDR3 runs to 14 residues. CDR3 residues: CASSQSGGTDTQYF. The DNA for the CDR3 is TGTGCCAGCAGCCAAAGCGGGGGAACAGATACGCAGTATTTT.

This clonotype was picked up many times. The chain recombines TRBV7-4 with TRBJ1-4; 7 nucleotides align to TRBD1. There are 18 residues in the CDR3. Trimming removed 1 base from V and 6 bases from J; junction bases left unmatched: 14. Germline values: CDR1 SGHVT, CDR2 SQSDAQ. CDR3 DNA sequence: TGTGCCAGCAGCTTAGATCGGGACAGTAGGGAGCCAGATGAAAAACTGTTTTTT. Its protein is CASSLDRDSREPDEKLFF. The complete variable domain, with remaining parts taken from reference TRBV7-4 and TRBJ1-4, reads GAGVSQSPRYKVAKRGRDVALRCDSISGHVTLYWYRQTLGQGSEVLTYSQSDAQRDKSGRPSGRFSAERPERSVSTLKIQRTEQGDSAVYLCASSLDRDSREPDEKLFFGSGTQLSVL.

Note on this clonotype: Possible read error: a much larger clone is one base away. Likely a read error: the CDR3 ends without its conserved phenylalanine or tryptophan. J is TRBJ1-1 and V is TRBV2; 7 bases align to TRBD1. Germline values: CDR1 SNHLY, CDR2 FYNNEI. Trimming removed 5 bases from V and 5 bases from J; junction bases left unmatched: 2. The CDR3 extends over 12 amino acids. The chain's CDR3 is CASSNRGTEAFS. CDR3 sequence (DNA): TGTGCCAGCAGTAACAGGGGTACTGAAGCTTTCTCT.